The 18 T cell receptor beta chains reported below all come from one sample, sequenced in a study of cytomegalovirus exposure and HLA in healthy donors (dated by TCRdb to about 2017). Preparation of the library involved the immunoSEQ multiplex PCR assay. A mixture of 60 forward primers for TCR Vbeta segments and 13 reverse primers for TCR Jbeta segments was used in the multiplex PCR. The table was pulled from immuneACCESS by TCRdb, which kept in-frame rearrangements only. Such tables lose some clones; where checked, under half of the loss comes from unresolved V genes, and the rest has no known cause. This sample comprises more than 90,000 clones, 80% to 85% of them detected only once. Roughly 4% of the sample is held by the ten biggest clonotypes. Sequenced material: PBMCs. The receptors shown here come from a woman aged 70-85 years in good health and CMV-seropositive.

The chain employs TRBV7-2 and TRBJ2-5; TRBD1 aligns across 7 bases. With 4 bases clipped from V and 5 bases from J, the junction kept 7 bases outside the gene matches. Germline V gives CDR1 SGHTA, CDR2 FQGNSA. CDR3 length: 14 amino acids. CDR3 loop: CASSSTGFGETQYF. CDR3 coding DNA: TGTGCCAGCAGCTCGACAGGGTTTGGGGAGACCCAGTACTTC.

This chain links TRBV9 with TRBJ2-6; 12 bases are shared with TRBD2. This CDR3 is built from 20 residues. The germline CDR1 and CDR2 sequences are SGDLS and YYNGEE. Germline trimming cut 0 bases from V and 0 bases from J; bases unmatched to any gene: 7. The CDR3 DNA sequence: TGTGCCAGCAGCGTAGATACTAGCGGGAGGCCTAGCTCTGGGGCCAACGTCCTGACTTTC. Translating it yields CASSVDTSGRPSSGANVLTF. The variable domain in full, completed from reference TRBV9 and TRBJ2-6, reads DSGVTQTPKHLITATGQRVTLRCSPRSGDLSVYWYQQSLDQGLQFLIQYYNGEERAKGNILERFSAQQFPDLHSELNLSSLELGDSALYFCASSVDTSGRPSSGANVLTFGAGSRLTVL.

The chain links TRBV12-5 to TRBJ2-7; 7 bases are shared with TRBD1. Unmatched junction bases numbered 7, after V lost 5 bases and J lost 3 bases. This CDR3 has 14 residues. CDR1 and CDR2 (germline): LGHNT, FRNRAP. CDR3 DNA sequence: TGTGCTAGTGGTGCCTCCGGGACAGTCTACGAGCAGTACTTC. Amino acids: CASGASGTVYEQYF.

The chain couples TRBV20-1 to TRBJ2-1; 7 bases line up with TRBD2. The germline gives CDR1 DFQATT, CDR2 SNEGSKA (reference sequence). CDR3 length: 11 amino acids. CDR3 sequence reads: CSAGGYNEQFF. In DNA, the CDR3 is TGCAGCGCCGGGGGGTACAATGAGCAGTTCTTC.

The genes are TRBV10-3 and TRBJ2-3; 12 positions match TRBD1. V gave up 8 bases and J gave up 0 bases; unmatched junction bases: 15. The CDR3 has 19 amino acids. The V gene's germline CDR1 is ENHRY and CDR2 SYGVKD. CDR3 loop: CAIQGFPGQGAPSTDTQYF. As DNA, the CDR3 is TGTGCCATCCAGGGGTTCCCGGGACAGGGGGCCCCTAGCACAGATACGCAGTATTTT.

This sequence joins TRBV27 and TRBJ1-2; no firm D call. V lost 4 bases and J lost 6, with 15 bases in between. The CDR3 loop spans 14 amino acids. Germline V gene sequence: CDR1 MNHEY, CDR2 SMNVEV (reference sequence). The DNA for the CDR3 is TGTGCCAGCAGTTCCGGAGGGTCGACGAATGGCTACACCTTC. This gives the protein CASSSGGSTNGYTF.

This chain links TRBV7-9 with TRBJ2-7, with a tentative D call TRBD2 (5 bases). The CDR3 runs 14 residues. Trimming took 5 bases from V and 2 from J, leaving 13 bases between them. Germline V lookup: CDR1 SEHNR, CDR2 FQNEAQ (reference sequence). CDR3 protein: CASSPPAGPYEQYF. In DNA, the CDR3 is TGTGCCAGCAGCCCCCCCGCGGGTCCCTACGAGCAGTACTTC.

The rearrangement joins TRBV30 to TRBJ1-3, with TRBD1 identical over 7 bases. With V trimmed by 7 bases and J by 0 bases, 3 bases remained unmatched. The CDR3 sequence is 13 residues long. Germline values: CDR1 GTSNPN, CDR2 SVGIG (reference sequence). The CDR3 loop reads CASGGYSGNTIYF. In DNA form, the CDR3 reads TGTGCCTCAGGGGGGTACTCTGGAAACACCATATATTTT.

The chain joins TRBV9 to TRBJ1-1, with D uncertain. Trimming cost V 3 bases and J 1 base, with 7 bases left between them. The germline CDR1 and CDR2 sequences are SGDLS and YYNGEE. CDR3 length: 13 amino acids. This CDR3 reads CASSATTNTEAFF. DNA for the CDR3: TGTGCCAGCAGCGCGACTACGAACACTGAAGCTTTCTTT.

The chain is built from TRBV28 and TRBJ2-2, with TRBD1 identical over 10 bases. V lost 4 bases to trimming and J lost 6 bases; unmatched junction nucleotides: 2. This CDR3 is built from 14 residues. Germline lookup yields CDR1 MDHEN and CDR2 SYDVKM. CDR3 sequence: CASSSGTGAGELFF. The CDR3 DNA reads as TGTGCCAGCAGTTCCGGGACAGGGGCCGGGGAGCTGTTTTTT.

The J gene is TRBJ2-1, the V gene TRBV7-2; TRBD2 agrees at 16 bases. The V gene's germline CDR1 is SGHTA and CDR2 FQGNSA. Losses at the gene ends were 1 base for V and 10 bases for J; bases not matched to a gene: 4. There are 16 residues in the CDR3. The CDR3 region is CASSLEGLAGGEEQFF. DNA of the CDR3: TGTGCCAGCAGCTTAGAGGGACTAGCGGGAGGGGAAGAGCAGTTCTTC.

This clone came up a few times. The chain employs TRBV7-9 and TRBJ2-3; perhaps TRBD2 as D (5 bases). The V gene's germline CDR1 is SEHNR and CDR2 FQNEAQ (reference sequence). This CDR3 has 13 amino acids. V dropped 7 bases and J dropped 4 bases, with 12 bases sitting between them. As DNA, the CDR3 is TGTGCCAGCACCAGTTACGGGGCAGATACGCAGTATTTT. Translating gives CASTSYGADTQYF.

This chain links TRBV4-2 with TRBJ1-6; a weak D match, TRBD1 (5 bases). The germline V gene encodes CDR1 LGHNA and CDR2 YNFKEQ. The CDR3 runs 16 residues. The germline V and J ends were trimmed by 0 bases and 9 bases, with 15 bases remaining between them. CDR3 DNA sequence: TGTGCCAGCAGCCAAGAAGGTCCAGGGATTACTTCACCCCTCCACTTT. Its translation: CASSQEGPGITSPLHF.

This clone is a singleton in its sample. This chain uses TRBV4-1 with TRBJ1-5, with unresolved D. Germline-derived CDR1 and CDR2 are MGHRA and YSYEKL. V shed 0 bases and J shed 7 bases, with 13 bases lying between them. This CDR3 comprises 15 residues. The CDR3 loop reads CASSQDQGNSQPQHF. The CDR3 DNA reads TGCGCCAGCAGCCAAGATCAAGGTAACAGCCAGCCCCAGCATTTT.

V is TRBV2 and J is TRBJ2-7, with TRBD2 identical over 13 bases. The CDR3 runs to 16 residues. V was pared by 4 bases and J by 11 bases, with 14 bases of the junction left unmatched. Per the germline V gene, CDR1 is SNHLY and CDR2 is FYNNEI. The CDR3 DNA is TGTGCCAGCAGTGGACCGAGGACTAGCGGGAGATGGCCCGAGTACTTC. Residues: CASSGPRTSGRWPEYF. The complete variable domain, with remaining parts taken from reference TRBV2 and TRBJ2-7, reads EPEVTQTPSHQVTQMGQEVILRCVPISNHLYFYWYRQILGQKVEFLVSFYNNEISEKSEIFDDQFSVERPDGSNFTLKIRSTKLEDSAMYFCASSGPRTSGRWPEYFGPGTRLTVT.

This clone was seen a single time. The chain has TRBV7-9 and TRBJ1-2; the match to TRBD1 covers 8 bases. The germline CDR1 and CDR2 sequences are SEHNR and FQNEAQ (reference sequence). The CDR3 totals 15 residues. The V gene end was trimmed by 1 base and the J gene end by 4 bases; junction bases not matched to a gene: 5. In DNA, the CDR3 is TGTGCCAGCAGCTTAGACGGGACAGGTTCCTATGGCTACACCTTC. Amino acids: CASSLDGTGSYGYTF.

This clone was observed once. The V and J genes are TRBV7-2 and TRBJ2-7; 7 nucleotides line up with TRBD1. The CDR3 extends over 15 amino acids. Germline V gene sequence: CDR1 SGHTA, CDR2 FQGNSA. Trimming cost V 5 bases and J 2 bases; bases outside gene matches: 9. CDR3 protein: CASSLGQTFTYEQYF. The CDR3 bases are TGTGCCAGCAGCCTGGGACAGACGTTCACCTACGAGCAGTACTTC.

J is TRBJ1-3 and V is TRBV19; D gene uncertain. The CDR3 sequence is 17 residues long. Germline V CDR1 and CDR2: LNHDA, SQIVND (reference sequence). V was trimmed by 6 bases and J by 0 bases, leaving 18 bases between them. CDR3 sequence reads: CASRMAGSAFSGNTIYF. The CDR3 DNA sequence: TGTGCCAGTAGAATGGCGGGCAGTGCCTTCTCTGGAAACACCATATATTTT.